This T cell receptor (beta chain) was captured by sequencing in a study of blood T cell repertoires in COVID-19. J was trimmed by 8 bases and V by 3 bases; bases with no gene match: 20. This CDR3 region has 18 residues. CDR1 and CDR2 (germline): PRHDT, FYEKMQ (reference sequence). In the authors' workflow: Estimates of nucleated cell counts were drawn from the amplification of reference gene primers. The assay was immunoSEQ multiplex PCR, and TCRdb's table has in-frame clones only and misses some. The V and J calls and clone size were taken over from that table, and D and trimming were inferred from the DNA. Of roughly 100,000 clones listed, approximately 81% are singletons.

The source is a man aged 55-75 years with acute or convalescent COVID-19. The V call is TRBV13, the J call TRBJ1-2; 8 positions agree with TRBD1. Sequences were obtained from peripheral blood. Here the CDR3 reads CASSFSSGTGIFVRGYTF. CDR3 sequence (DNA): TGTGCCAGCAGCTTTAGCTCCGGGACAGGAATTTTCGTACGGGGCTACACCTTC.